The rows below give T cell receptor beta chains drawn from one sample of a study of T cell responses to AZD1222 COVID-19 vaccine. TCRdb keeps only in-frame clones here, not all; method: immunoSEQ multiplex PCR. The sample contains 40,000 or so clones, around four fifths of which appear only once. The input for sequencing was peripheral blood, taken 28 days after the second AZD1222 dose. These receptors were collected from an adult who received the AZD1222 COVID-19 vaccine. Both conserved end residues are part of each CDR3. The D gene is left open where the match is weak. Size is stated for part of the rows, as once, few or many counts, or as a class when the clone is expanded.

D gene: -; clone size: -; V gene: TRBV6-2/TRBV6-3; J gene: TRBJ1-2; CDR3 length: 13; CDR3 protein: CASSHSINYGYTF; CDR3 DNA: TGTGCCAGCAGCCACAGTATTAACTATGGCTACACCTTC
D gene: TRBD1; clone size: few; V gene: TRBV18; J gene: TRBJ1-6; CDR3 length: 15; CDR3 protein: CASSPPTGEYSPLHF; CDR3 DNA: TGTGCCAGCTCACCACCGACAGGGGAATATTCACCCCTCCACTTT
D gene: -; clone size: -; V gene: TRBV5-1; J gene: TRBJ1-2; CDR3 length: 12; CDR3 protein: CATSTGGYGYTF; CDR3 DNA: TGCGCCACCTCTACGGGGGGCTATGGCTACACCTTC
D gene: -; clone size: -; V gene: TRBV4-1; J gene: TRBJ2-3; CDR3 length: 17; CDR3 protein: CASSQPPMAGYTDTQYF; CDR3 DNA: TGCGCCAGCAGCCAACCCCCGATGGCGGGGTACACAGATACGCAGTATTTT
D gene: -; clone size: -; V gene: TRBV12-3/TRBV12-4; J gene: TRBJ1-1; CDR3 length: 13; CDR3 protein: CASSLGMNTEAFF; CDR3 DNA: TGTGCCAGCAGTCTGGGGATGAACACTGAAGCTTTCTTT
D gene: -; clone size: -; V gene: TRBV19; J gene: TRBJ1-5; CDR3 length: 14; CDR3 protein: CASSISNSNQPQHF; CDR3 DNA: TGTGCCAGTAGTATTAGTAATAGCAATCAGCCCCAGCATTTT
D gene: -; clone size: -; V gene: TRBV5-4; J gene: TRBJ1-1; CDR3 length: 13; CDR3 protein: CASSLTGQTEAFF; CDR3 DNA: TGTGCCAGCAGCTTGACAGGGCAGACTGAAGCTTTCTTT
D gene: -; clone size: -; V gene: TRBV25-1; J gene: TRBJ1-3; CDR3 length: 14; CDR3 protein: CASSEERTGNTIYF; CDR3 DNA: TGTGCCAGCAGTGAAGAGCGGACTGGAAACACCATATATTTT
D gene: -; clone size: -; V gene: TRBV13; J gene: TRBJ2-5; CDR3 length: 14; CDR3 protein: CASSRGTDQETQYF; CDR3 DNA: TGTGCCAGCAGCCGCGGGACAGACCAAGAGACCCAGTACTTC
D gene: -; clone size: -; V gene: TRBV9; J gene: TRBJ2-1; CDR3 length: 13; CDR3 protein: CASSVPPGNEQFF; CDR3 DNA: TGTGCCAGCAGCGTACCTCCGGGCAATGAGCAGTTCTTC
D gene: -; clone size: -; V gene: TRBV5-4; J gene: TRBJ2-7; CDR3 length: 13; CDR3 protein: CASSLSVMGEQYF; CDR3 DNA: TGTGCCAGCAGCTTGTCGGTCATGGGTGAGCAGTACTTC
D gene: -; clone size: few; V gene: TRBV4-1; J gene: TRBJ2-7; CDR3 length: 16; CDR3 protein: CASSQVGSGYLYEQYF; CDR3 DNA: TGCGCCAGCAGCCAAGTCGGTTCAGGTTATTTGTACGAGCAGTACTTC
D gene: -; clone size: -; V gene: TRBV27; J gene: TRBJ2-7; CDR3 length: 14; CDR3 protein: CASMFEGGVGEQYF; CDR3 DNA: TGTGCCAGCATGTTTGAGGGGGGAGTGGGCGAGCAGTACTTC
D gene: TRBD2; clone size: -; V gene: TRBV27; J gene: TRBJ2-2; CDR3 length: 16; CDR3 protein: CASSPRTRVNTGELFF; CDR3 DNA: TGTGCCAGCAGTCCCCGGACTAGAGTGAACACCGGGGAGCTGTTTTTT
D gene: -; clone size: -; V gene: TRBV5-1; J gene: TRBJ2-1; CDR3 length: 14; CDR3 protein: CASTLGTSYNEQFF; CDR3 DNA: TGCGCCAGCACCCTTGGTACGTCCTACAATGAGCAGTTCTTC
D gene: TRBD2; clone size: -; V gene: TRBV6-5; J gene: TRBJ2-2; CDR3 length: 15; CDR3 protein: CASSYSGGYTGELFF; CDR3 DNA: TGTGCCAGCAGTTATAGCGGGGGTTACACCGGGGAGCTGTTTTTT
D gene: -; clone size: -; V gene: TRBV18; J gene: TRBJ1-5; CDR3 length: 14; CDR3 protein: CASSPPNGNQPQHF; CDR3 DNA: TGTGCCAGCTCACCACCCAACGGAAATCAGCCCCAGCATTTT
D gene: -; clone size: -; V gene: TRBV10-2; J gene: TRBJ1-1; CDR3 length: 12; CDR3 protein: CASRTSGTEAFF; CDR3 DNA: TGCGCCAGCAGGACCTCGGGCACTGAAGCTTTCTTT
D gene: -; clone size: -; V gene: TRBV27; J gene: TRBJ1-1; CDR3 length: 14; CDR3 protein: CASSLGGMNTEAFF; CDR3 DNA: TGTGCCAGCAGTTTGGGGGGCATGAACACTGAAGCTTTCTTT
D gene: -; clone size: -; V gene: TRBV7-2; J gene: TRBJ2-5; CDR3 length: 16; CDR3 protein: CASSLENRRGIKTQYF; CDR3 DNA: TGTGCCAGCAGCTTGGAGAATCGCAGGGGTATCAAGACCCAGTACTTC
D gene: -; clone size: -; V gene: TRBV10-3; J gene: TRBJ2-7; CDR3 length: 12; CDR3 protein: CAISARRYEQYF; CDR3 DNA: TGTGCCATCAGTGCTCGTCGGTACGAGCAGTACTTC
D gene: -; clone size: -; V gene: TRBV7-9; J gene: TRBJ2-7; CDR3 length: 15; CDR3 protein: CASSLGAGVAYEQYF; CDR3 DNA: TGTGCCAGCAGCTTAGGGGCAGGGGTTGCCTACGAGCAGTACTTC
D gene: TRBD1; clone size: -; V gene: TRBV30; J gene: TRBJ1-1; CDR3 length: 13; CDR3 protein: CAWADRANTEAFF; CDR3 DNA: TGTGCCTGGGCCGACAGGGCGAACACTGAAGCTTTCTTT
D gene: -; clone size: -; V gene: TRBV7-9; J gene: TRBJ1-2; CDR3 length: 14; CDR3 protein: CASSLVGGGYGYTF; CDR3 DNA: TGTGCCAGCAGCTTAGTAGGCGGGGGCTATGGCTACACCTTC
D gene: TRBD1; clone size: -; V gene: TRBV3-1/TRBV3-2; J gene: TRBJ1-1; CDR3 length: 14; CDR3 protein: CASSTRGQGSSAFF; CDR3 DNA: TGTGCCAGCAGCACACGAGGACAGGGGTCGAGCGCTTTCTTT
D gene: TRBD1; clone size: -; V gene: TRBV11-2; J gene: TRBJ1-3; CDR3 length: 18; CDR3 protein: CASSSSGTGTGSGNTIYF; CDR3 DNA: TGTGCCAGCAGCTCATCAGGGACAGGGACCGGCTCTGGAAACACCATATATTTT
D gene: TRBD1; clone size: -; V gene: TRBV19; J gene: TRBJ1-1; CDR3 length: 16; CDR3 protein: CASSTRDRISVAEAFF; CDR3 DNA: TGTGCCAGTAGTACTCGGGACAGGATCTCAGTCGCTGAAGCTTTCTTT
D gene: TRBD1; clone size: -; V gene: TRBV7-3; J gene: TRBJ1-6; CDR3 length: 15; CDR3 protein: CASSFGTGANSPLHF; CDR3 DNA: TGTGCCAGCAGTTTCGGGACAGGTGCTAATTCACCCCTCCACTTT
D gene: -; clone size: -; V gene: TRBV10-3; J gene: TRBJ1-4; CDR3 length: 16; CDR3 protein: CAISDEGGATNEKLFF; CDR3 DNA: TGTGCCATCAGTGACGAGGGGGGAGCAACTAATGAAAAACTGTTTTTT
D gene: TRBD1; clone size: -; V gene: TRBV5-6; J gene: TRBJ1-1; CDR3 length: 15; CDR3 protein: CASSLEQGGNTEAFF; CDR3 DNA: TGTGCCAGCAGCTTGGAGCAGGGGGGGAACACTGAAGCTTTCTTT
D gene: -; clone size: few; V gene: TRBV7-9; J gene: TRBJ1-5; CDR3 length: 14; CDR3 protein: CASSSAYSNQPQHF; CDR3 DNA: TGTGCCAGCAGCTCGGCTTATTCGAATCAGCCCCAGCATTTT
D gene: -; clone size: -; V gene: TRBV7-2; J gene: TRBJ1-5; CDR3 length: 14; CDR3 protein: CASSTSGVQQPQHF; CDR3 DNA: TGTGCCAGCAGCACCAGCGGGGTTCAGCAGCCCCAGCATTTT
D gene: -; clone size: -; V gene: TRBV5-4; J gene: TRBJ2-7; CDR3 length: 15; CDR3 protein: CASSLPGATSYEQYF; CDR3 DNA: TGTGCCAGCAGCTTGCCAGGGGCCACCTCCTACGAGCAGTACTTC
D gene: -; clone size: -; V gene: TRBV3-1/TRBV3-2; J gene: TRBJ1-3; CDR3 length: 15; CDR3 protein: CASSQAVHSGNTIYF; CDR3 DNA: TGTGCCAGCAGCCAAGCAGTCCACTCTGGAAACACCATATATTTT
D gene: -; clone size: -; V gene: TRBV3-1/TRBV3-2; J gene: TRBJ2-2; CDR3 length: 14; CDR3 protein: CASSRTPNTGELFF; CDR3 DNA: TGTGCCAGCAGCCGCACACCGAACACCGGGGAGCTGTTTTTT
D gene: TRBD1; clone size: -; V gene: TRBV3-1/TRBV3-2; J gene: TRBJ2-7; CDR3 length: 13; CDR3 protein: CASRRGTDYEQYF; CDR3 DNA: TGTGCCAGCAGACGAGGGACAGACTACGAGCAGTACTTC
D gene: -; clone size: -; V gene: TRBV10-2; J gene: TRBJ1-2; CDR3 length: 14; CDR3 protein: CASRETARSDGYTF; CDR3 DNA: TGCGCCAGCAGGGAGACAGCACGGAGTGATGGCTACACCTTC
D gene: -; clone size: few; V gene: TRBV3-1/TRBV3-2; J gene: TRBJ2-1; CDR3 length: 14; CDR3 protein: CASSQPGLYNEQFF; CDR3 DNA: TGTGCCAGCAGCCAGCCGGGACTCTACAATGAGCAGTTCTTC
D gene: TRBD2; clone size: -; V gene: TRBV10-3; J gene: TRBJ2-7; CDR3 length: 17; CDR3 protein: CAISAEHAMRESYEQYF; CDR3 DNA: TGTGCCATCAGTGCTGAACACGCCATGCGGGAGTCCTACGAGCAGTACTTC
D gene: TRBD2; clone size: -; V gene: TRBV9; J gene: TRBJ2-2; CDR3 length: 15; CDR3 protein: CASSPMGGDTGELFF; CDR3 DNA: TGTGCCAGCAGCCCAATGGGGGGGGACACCGGGGAGCTGTTTTTT
D gene: -; clone size: few; V gene: TRBV27; J gene: TRBJ2-7; CDR3 length: 14; CDR3 protein: CASRDFGPVYEQYF; CDR3 DNA: TGTGCCAGCAGGGACTTTGGACCCGTCTACGAGCAGTACTTC
D gene: -; clone size: -; V gene: TRBV6-6; J gene: TRBJ1-2; CDR3 length: 17; CDR3 protein: CASSRTSTPRGIYGYTF; CDR3 DNA: TGTGCCAGCAGCCGAACTAGTACCCCCCGGGGAATCTATGGCTACACCTTC
D gene: TRBD1; clone size: -; V gene: TRBV11-2; J gene: TRBJ1-4; CDR3 length: 15; CDR3 protein: CASSLADRPNEKLFF; CDR3 DNA: TGTGCCAGCAGCTTAGCGGACAGGCCAAATGAAAAACTGTTTTTT
D gene: TRBD1; clone size: -; V gene: TRBV5-1; J gene: TRBJ2-7; CDR3 length: 15; CDR3 protein: CASKMDREGSYEQYF; CDR3 DNA: TGCGCCAGCAAGATGGACAGGGAAGGGTCCTACGAGCAGTACTTC
D gene: -; clone size: -; V gene: TRBV6-5; J gene: TRBJ2-3; CDR3 length: 14; CDR3 protein: CASSYGGPSDTQYF; CDR3 DNA: TGTGCCAGCAGTTACGGGGGGCCCTCAGATACGCAGTATTTT